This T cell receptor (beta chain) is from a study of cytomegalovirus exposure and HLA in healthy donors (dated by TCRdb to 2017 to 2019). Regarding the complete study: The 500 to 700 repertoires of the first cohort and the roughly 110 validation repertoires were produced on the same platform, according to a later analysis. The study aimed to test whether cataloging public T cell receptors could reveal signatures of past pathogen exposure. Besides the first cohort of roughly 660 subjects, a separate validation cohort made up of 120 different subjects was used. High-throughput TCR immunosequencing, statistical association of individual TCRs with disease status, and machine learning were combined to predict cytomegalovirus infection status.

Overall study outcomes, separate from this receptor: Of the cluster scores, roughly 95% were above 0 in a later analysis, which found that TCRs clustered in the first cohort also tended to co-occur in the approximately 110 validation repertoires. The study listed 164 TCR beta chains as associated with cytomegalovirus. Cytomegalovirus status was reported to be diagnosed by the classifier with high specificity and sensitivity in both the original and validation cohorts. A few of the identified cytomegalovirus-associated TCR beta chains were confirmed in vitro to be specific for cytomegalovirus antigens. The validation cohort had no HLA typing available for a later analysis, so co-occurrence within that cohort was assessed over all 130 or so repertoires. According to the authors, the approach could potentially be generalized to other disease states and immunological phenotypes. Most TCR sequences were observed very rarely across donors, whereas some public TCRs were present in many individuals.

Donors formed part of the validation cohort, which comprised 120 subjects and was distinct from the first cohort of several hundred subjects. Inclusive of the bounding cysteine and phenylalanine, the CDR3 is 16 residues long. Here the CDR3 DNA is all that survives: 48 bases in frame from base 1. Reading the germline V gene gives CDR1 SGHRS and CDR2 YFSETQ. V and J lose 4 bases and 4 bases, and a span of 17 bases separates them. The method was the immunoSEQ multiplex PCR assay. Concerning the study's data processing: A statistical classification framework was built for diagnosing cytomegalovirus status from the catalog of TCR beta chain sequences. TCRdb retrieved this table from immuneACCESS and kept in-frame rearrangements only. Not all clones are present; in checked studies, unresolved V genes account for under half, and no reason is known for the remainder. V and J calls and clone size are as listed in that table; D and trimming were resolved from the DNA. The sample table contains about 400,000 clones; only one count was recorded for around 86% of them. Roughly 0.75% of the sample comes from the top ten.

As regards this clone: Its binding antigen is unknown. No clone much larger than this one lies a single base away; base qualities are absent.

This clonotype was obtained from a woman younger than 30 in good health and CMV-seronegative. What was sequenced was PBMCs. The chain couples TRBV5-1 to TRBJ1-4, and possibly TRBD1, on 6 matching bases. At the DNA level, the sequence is TGCGCCAGCAGCCCTGAGCCAGGGGCCTTTAATGAAAAACTGTTTTTT. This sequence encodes CASSPEPGAFNEKLFF.